A selection of T cell receptor beta chains follows, all from one sample in a study of T cell repertoires in cytomegalovirus infection. TCRdb processed the reads anew with MiXCR; each CDR3 protein has one entry. Among 250,000 to 400,000 distinct CDR3 sequences listed, more than 20% were seen once. Their antigen targets remain unknown. Here the sequenced sample was cultured PBMCs, taken from culture after CMV antigen stimulation. The receptors were gathered from a human donor in good health (CMV status not recorded). Some clones in this sample may be carry-over from other donors' samples. The CDR3 runs from the conserved cysteine through the conserved F or W. Fields, in order: V gene, D gene, clone size, CDR3 length, J gene, CDR3 DNA, CDR3 protein. A D gene is named only where the DNA matches it firmly. Only part of the rows carry a size: once, few, many, or a class if the clone is expanded.

V: TRBV12-3/TRBV12-4
D: -
size: -
length: 14
J: TRBJ1-3
DNA: TGTGCCAGCAGGATCCAACAGGGTGGAAACACCATATATTTT
CDR3: CASRIQQGGNTIYF

V: TRBV9
D: TRBD2
size: -
length: 15
J: TRBJ2-3
DNA: TGTGCCAGCAGCCCCGCGGTAGCGGGAGGGGTGACGCAGTATTTT
CDR3: CASSPAVAGGVTQYF

V: TRBV6-1
D: -
size: few
length: 14
J: TRBJ2-5
DNA: TGTGCCAGCAGTGACGGGGGACAGCAAGAGACCCAGTACTTC
CDR3: CASSDGGQQETQYF

V: TRBV6-2/TRBV6-3
D: -
size: few
length: 12
J: TRBJ1-5
DNA: TGTGCCAGCAGTTATTCCCTGCAGCCCCAGCATTTT
CDR3: CASSYSLQPQHF

V: TRBV2
D: -
size: -
length: 15
J: TRBJ1-1
DNA: TGTGCCAGCAGAAAAAGCGAGGAGACACGAACTGAAGCTTTCTTT
CDR3: CASRKSEETRTEAFF

V: TRBV7-2
D: TRBD2
size: -
length: 14
J: TRBJ2-5
DNA: TGTGCCAGCAGCACCGGGACGGGAGGGGAGACCCAGTACTTC
CDR3: CASSTGTGGETQYF

V: TRBV5-4
D: -
size: many
length: 13
J: TRBJ2-5
DNA: TGTGCCAGCAGCTTCGGCAACCAAGAGACCCAGTACTTC
CDR3: CASSFGNQETQYF

V: TRBV5-3
D: TRBD2
size: -
length: 15
J: TRBJ2-1
DNA: TGTGCCAGCAGCCGATACTTAGCGGGAGTTGGGGAGCAGTTCTTC
CDR3: CASSRYLAGVGEQFF

V: TRBV7-9
D: TRBD1
size: many
length: 15
J: TRBJ2-7
DNA: TGTGCCAGCAGCCCTGGGCGGACAGGGTTGGGGGAGCAGTACTTC
CDR3: CASSPGRTGLGEQYF

V: TRBV6-5
D: -
size: -
length: 13
J: TRBJ1-6
DNA: TGTGCCAGCAGCCTGAACAGGGACTCACCCCTCCACTTT
CDR3: CASSLNRDSPLHF

V: TRBV20-1
D: -
size: few
length: 15
J: TRBJ2-1
DNA: TGCAGTGCTCCCAACCCCAGTCGGGCTCACAATGAGCAGTTCTTC
CDR3: CSAPNPSRAHNEQFF

V: TRBV19
D: TRBD2
size: few
length: 14
J: TRBJ2-5
DNA: TGTGCCAGTACCTCCAAAGCGGGAGGAGAGACCCAGTACTTC
CDR3: CASTSKAGGETQYF

V: TRBV30
D: -
size: few
length: 13
J: TRBJ1-5
DNA: TGTGCCTGGGGCTCAGGGGCGGATCAGCCCCAGCATTTT
CDR3: CAWGSGADQPQHF

V: TRBV28
D: TRBD2
size: -
length: 15
J: TRBJ2-1
DNA: TGTGCCATAAAAGCGGGAACCCTAGGTGGTGATGAGCAGTTCTTC
CDR3: CAIKAGTLGGDEQFF

V: TRBV7-8
D: -
size: -
length: 15
J: TRBJ1-4
DNA: TGTGCCAGCAGCTTAGGGGCTTTGGGGCTTGAAAAACTGTTTTTT
CDR3: CASSLGALGLEKLFF

V: TRBV28
D: -
size: -
length: 14
J: TRBJ1-6
DNA: TGTGCCAGCAGTTTCCCTGTGAGGCATTCACCCCTCCACTTT
CDR3: CASSFPVRHSPLHF

V: TRBV28
D: TRBD1
size: few
length: 18
J: TRBJ2-4
DNA: TGTGCCAGCAGGGGACAGGGAATTTTGTTTGGGCCCAAAAACATTCAGTACTTC
CDR3: CASRGQGILFGPKNIQYF

V: TRBV7-2
D: -
size: many
length: 12
J: TRBJ2-5
DNA: TGTGCCAGCACGAGGTACCAAGAGACCCAGTACTTC
CDR3: CASTRYQETQYF

V: TRBV6-1
D: TRBD2
size: many
length: 16
J: TRBJ2-5
DNA: TGTGCCAGCAGCTGGGGACTAGCGGGAGGGCAAGAGACCCAGTACTTC
CDR3: CASSWGLAGGQETQYF

V: TRBV18
D: -
size: few
length: 14
J: TRBJ2-3
DNA: TGTGCCAGCTCACCAATTGTGGGCACAGATACGCAGTATTTT
CDR3: CASSPIVGTDTQYF

V: TRBV6-2/TRBV6-3
D: TRBD2
size: -
length: 18
J: TRBJ2-1
DNA: TGTGCCAGCAGTTACTCTCCACCCTCGGGACTAGCGCGCAATGAGCAGTTCTTC
CDR3: CASSYSPPSGLARNEQFF

V: TRBV10-3
D: TRBD1
size: -
length: 14
J: TRBJ1-5
DNA: TGTGCCATCAGTTCGGGACAGAGCAATCAGCCCCAGCATTTT
CDR3: CAISSGQSNQPQHF